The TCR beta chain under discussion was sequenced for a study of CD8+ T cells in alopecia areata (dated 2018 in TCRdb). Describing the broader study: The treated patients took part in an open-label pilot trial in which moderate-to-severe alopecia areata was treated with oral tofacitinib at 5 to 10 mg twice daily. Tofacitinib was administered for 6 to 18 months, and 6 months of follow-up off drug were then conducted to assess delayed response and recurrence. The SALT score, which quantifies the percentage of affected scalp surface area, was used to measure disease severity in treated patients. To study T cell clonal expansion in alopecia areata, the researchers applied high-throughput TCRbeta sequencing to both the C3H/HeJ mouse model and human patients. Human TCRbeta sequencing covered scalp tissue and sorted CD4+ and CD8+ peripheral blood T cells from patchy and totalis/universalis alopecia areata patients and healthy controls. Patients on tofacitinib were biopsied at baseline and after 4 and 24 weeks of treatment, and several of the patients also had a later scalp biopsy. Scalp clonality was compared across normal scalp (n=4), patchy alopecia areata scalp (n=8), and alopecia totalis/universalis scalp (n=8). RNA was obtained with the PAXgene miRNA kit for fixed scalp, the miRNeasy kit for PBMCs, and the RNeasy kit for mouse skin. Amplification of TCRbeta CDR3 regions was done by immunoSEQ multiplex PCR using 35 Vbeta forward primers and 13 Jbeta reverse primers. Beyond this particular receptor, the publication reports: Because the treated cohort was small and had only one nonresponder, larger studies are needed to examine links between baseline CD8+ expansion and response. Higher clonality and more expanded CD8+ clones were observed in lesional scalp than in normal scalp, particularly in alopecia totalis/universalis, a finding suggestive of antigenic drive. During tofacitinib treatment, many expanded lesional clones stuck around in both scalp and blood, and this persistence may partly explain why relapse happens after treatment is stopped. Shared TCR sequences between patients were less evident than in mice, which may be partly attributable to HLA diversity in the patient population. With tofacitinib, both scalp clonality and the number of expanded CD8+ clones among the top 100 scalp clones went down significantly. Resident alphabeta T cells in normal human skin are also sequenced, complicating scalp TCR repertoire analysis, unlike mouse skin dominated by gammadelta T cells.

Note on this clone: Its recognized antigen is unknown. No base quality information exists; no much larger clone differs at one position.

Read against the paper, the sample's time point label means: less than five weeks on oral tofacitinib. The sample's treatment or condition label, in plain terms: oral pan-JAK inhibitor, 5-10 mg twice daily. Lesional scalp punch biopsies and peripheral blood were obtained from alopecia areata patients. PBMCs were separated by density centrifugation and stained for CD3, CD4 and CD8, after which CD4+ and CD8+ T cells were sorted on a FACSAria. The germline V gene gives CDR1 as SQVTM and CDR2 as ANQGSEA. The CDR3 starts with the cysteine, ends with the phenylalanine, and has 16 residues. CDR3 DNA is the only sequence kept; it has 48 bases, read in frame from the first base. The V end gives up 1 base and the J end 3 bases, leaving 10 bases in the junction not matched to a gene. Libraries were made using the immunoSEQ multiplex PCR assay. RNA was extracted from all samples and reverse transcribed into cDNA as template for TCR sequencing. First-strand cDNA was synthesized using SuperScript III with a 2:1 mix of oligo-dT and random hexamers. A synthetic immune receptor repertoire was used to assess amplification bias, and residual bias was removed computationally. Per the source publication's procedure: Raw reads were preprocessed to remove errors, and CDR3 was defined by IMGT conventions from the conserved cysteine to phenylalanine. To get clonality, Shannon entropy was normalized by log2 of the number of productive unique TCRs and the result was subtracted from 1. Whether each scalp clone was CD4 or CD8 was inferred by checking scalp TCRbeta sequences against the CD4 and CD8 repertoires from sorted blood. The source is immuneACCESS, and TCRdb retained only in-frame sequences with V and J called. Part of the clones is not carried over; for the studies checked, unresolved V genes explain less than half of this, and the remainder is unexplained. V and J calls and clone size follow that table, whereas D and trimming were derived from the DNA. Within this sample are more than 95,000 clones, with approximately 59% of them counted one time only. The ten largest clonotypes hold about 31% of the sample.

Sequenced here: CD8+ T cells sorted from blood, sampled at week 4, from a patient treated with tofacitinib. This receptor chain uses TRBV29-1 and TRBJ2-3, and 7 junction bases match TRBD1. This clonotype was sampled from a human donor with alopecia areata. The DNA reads TGCAGCGTTGAAGGGGGGATGACAGGGCTGACAGATACGCAGTATTTT. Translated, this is CSVEGGMTGLTDTQYF.